This TCR beta chain was sequenced for a study of shared clonotypes between healthy human individuals. The wider study: The study used three CD4 naive, three CD4 memory, two CD8 naive and one CD8 memory plate per donor.

There are 15 residues in the CDR3. In germline, CDR1 is MDHEN, CDR2 SYDVKM. V was clipped by 2 bases and J by 5 bases, with 14 bases between them. Points from the study as a whole: Generally, estimated richness proved larger in naive subsets than it did in memory subsets.

Points on this clone: As yet, its antigen is unknown.

The naive CD8 subset, CD45RO-negative cells positively selected for CCR7, excluded terminally differentiated effector memory CD45RA+ cells. Sequencing was performed with immunoSEQ multiplex PCR; in TCRdb, only in-frame clones are kept and a portion is missing. The repertoire includes around 600,000 clones, about 95% of them detected once, and approximately 0.11% sits in the top ten. Sequencing was done on a sample of naive CD8+ T cells sorted from blood. The rearrangement joins TRBV28 to TRBJ2-3; D gene unclear. The receptor was derived from a woman aged 25 to 39 in good health. CDR3 nucleotide sequence: TGTGCCAGCAGTTTAGGGTCGACTGGGATAGATACGCAGTATTTT. Translated: CASSLGSTGIDTQYF.